One T cell receptor (beta chain) is described in this entry. What it binds is unknown. TCRdb's copy holds only in-frame clones and misses some; the assay was immunoSEQ multiplex PCR. The sample yields tens of thousands of clones, 60% to 80% seen once. These data are taken from a study of T cell clones after liver transplantation. About the study: Third-party-reactive TCRbeta sequences from pre-transplant mixed lymphocyte reactions served as antigen-independent comparators.

In germline, CDR1 is SNHLY, CDR2 FYNNEI. This CDR3 has 15 amino acids. Trimming removed 1 base from V and 5 bases from J, with 14 bases in between. The study, taken as a whole, reports: Post-transplant, graft-donor-reactive CD4 TCRbeta sequences in blood dropped significantly in most of the 8 subjects.

The specimen comprised CD4+ T cells from blood, sampled at the 22-month timepoint. The rearrangement links TRBV2 to TRBJ2-5; a weak D match, TRBD2 (7 bases). This receptor was obtained from a human patient who received a liver transplant. Part of the T cells may come from the graft donor. CDR3 region: CASSEGGGRYETQYF. CDR3 sequence (DNA): TGTGCCAGCAGTGAAGGGGGGGGGCGCTATGAGACCCAGTACTTC. Filled out from reference TRBV2 and TRBJ2-5, the complete variable domain reads EPEVTQTPSHQVTQMGQEVILRCVPISNHLYFYWYRQILGQKVEFLVSFYNNEISEKSEIFDDQFSVERPDGSNFTLKIRSTKLEDSAMYFCASSEGGGRYETQYFGPGTRLLVL.